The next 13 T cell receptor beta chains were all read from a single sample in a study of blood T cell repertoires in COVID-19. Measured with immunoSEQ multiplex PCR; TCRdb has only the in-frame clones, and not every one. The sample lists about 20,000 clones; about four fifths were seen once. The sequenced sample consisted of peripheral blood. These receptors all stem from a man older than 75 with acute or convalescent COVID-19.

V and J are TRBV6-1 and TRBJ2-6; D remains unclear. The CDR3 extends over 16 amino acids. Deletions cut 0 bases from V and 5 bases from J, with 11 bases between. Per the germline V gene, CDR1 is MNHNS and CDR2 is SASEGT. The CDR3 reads CASSEAQTLWANVLTF. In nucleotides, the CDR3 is TGTGCCAGCAGTGAAGCGCAGACTCTTTGGGCCAACGTCCTGACTTTC.

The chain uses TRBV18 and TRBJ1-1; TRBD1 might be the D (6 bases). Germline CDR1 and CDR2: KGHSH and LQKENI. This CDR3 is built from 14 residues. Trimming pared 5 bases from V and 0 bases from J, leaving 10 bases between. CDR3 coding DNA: TGTGCCAGCTCAAGAGGACAGCTGAACACTGAAGCTTTCTTT. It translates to CASSRGQLNTEAFF.

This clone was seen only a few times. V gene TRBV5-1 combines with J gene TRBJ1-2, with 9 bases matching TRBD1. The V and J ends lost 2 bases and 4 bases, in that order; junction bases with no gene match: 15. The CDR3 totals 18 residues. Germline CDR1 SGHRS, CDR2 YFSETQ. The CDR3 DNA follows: TGCGCCAGCAGCTTTTATCCCGACAGGGGGGGAATTAGCTATGGCTACACCTTC. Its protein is CASSFYPDRGGISYGYTF.

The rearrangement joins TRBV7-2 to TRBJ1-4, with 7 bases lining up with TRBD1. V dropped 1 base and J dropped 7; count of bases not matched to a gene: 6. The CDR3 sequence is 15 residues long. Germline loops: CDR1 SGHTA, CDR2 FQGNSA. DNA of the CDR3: TGTGCCAGCAGCTTAGGCCCAGGGGGAGGTGAAAAACTGTTTTTT. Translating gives CASSLGPGGGEKLFF.

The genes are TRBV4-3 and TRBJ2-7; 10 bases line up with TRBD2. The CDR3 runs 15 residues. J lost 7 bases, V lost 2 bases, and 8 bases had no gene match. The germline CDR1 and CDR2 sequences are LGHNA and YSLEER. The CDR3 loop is CASSQLGLAAGEQYF. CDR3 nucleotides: TGCGCCAGCAGCCAACTTGGACTAGCGGCGGGGGAGCAGTACTTC.

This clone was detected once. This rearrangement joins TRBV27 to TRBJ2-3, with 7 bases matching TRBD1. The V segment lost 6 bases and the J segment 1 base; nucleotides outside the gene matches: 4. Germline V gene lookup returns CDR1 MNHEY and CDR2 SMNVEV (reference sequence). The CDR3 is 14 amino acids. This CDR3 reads CASRRTGGTDTQYF. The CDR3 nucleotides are TGTGCCAGCAGACGAACAGGGGGCACAGATACGCAGTATTTT.

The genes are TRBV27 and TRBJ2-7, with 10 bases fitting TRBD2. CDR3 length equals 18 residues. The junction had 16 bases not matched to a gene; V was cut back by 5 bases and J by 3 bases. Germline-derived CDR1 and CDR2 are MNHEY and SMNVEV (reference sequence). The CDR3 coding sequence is TGTGCCAGCAGTAAGGCTAGCGGGAGATCTCACCCGGACTACGAGCAGTACTTC. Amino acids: CASSKASGRSHPDYEQYF.

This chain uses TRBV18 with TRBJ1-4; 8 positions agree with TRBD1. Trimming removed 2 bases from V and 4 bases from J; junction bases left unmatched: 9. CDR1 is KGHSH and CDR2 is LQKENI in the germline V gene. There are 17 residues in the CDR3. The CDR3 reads CASSPTGGTGINEKLFF. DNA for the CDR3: TGTGCCAGCTCACCAACGGGTGGGACAGGAATTAATGAAAAACTGTTTTTT.

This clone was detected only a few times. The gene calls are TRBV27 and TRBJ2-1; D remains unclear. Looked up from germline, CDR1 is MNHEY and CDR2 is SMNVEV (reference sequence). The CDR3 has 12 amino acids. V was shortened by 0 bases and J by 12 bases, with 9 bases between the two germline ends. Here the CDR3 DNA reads TGTGCCAGCAGTTTATCCGGGTTGGTGCAGTTCTTC. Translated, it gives CASSLSGLVQFF.

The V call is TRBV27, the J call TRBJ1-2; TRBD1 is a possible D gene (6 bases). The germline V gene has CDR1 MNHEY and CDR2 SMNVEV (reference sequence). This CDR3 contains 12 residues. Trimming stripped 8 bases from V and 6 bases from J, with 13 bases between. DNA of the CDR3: TGTGCCAGCTCGACAGGCCCCAATGGCTACACCTTC. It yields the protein CASSTGPNGYTF.

The chain's CDR3 is CASSQDQNGYTF. The DNA for the CDR3 is TGTGCCAGCAGCCAAGATCAAAATGGCTACACCTTC. The J gene is TRBJ1-2, the V gene TRBV3-1 (or the pseudogene TRBV3-2); D is undetermined. Trimming cost V 0 bases and J 6 bases, with 5 bases left between them. Germline V CDR1 and CDR2: LGHDT, YNNKEL (reference sequence). CDR3 length: 12 residues.

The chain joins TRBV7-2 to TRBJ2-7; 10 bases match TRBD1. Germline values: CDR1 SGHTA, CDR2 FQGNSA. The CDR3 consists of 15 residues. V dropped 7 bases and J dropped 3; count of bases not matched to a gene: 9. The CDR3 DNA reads TGTGCCAGCACCCCCCCCCGGACAGGGGGCTACGAGCAGTACTTC. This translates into CASTPPRTGGYEQYF.

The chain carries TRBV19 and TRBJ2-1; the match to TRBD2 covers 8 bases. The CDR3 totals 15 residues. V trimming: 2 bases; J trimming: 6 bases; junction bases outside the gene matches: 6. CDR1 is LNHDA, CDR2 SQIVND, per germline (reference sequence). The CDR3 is CASSIRLAGSNEQFF. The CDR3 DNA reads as TGTGCCAGTAGTATACGGCTAGCGGGTTCCAATGAGCAGTTCTTC.